This entry describes one T cell receptor (beta chain). The antigen remains undetermined. Researchers took RNA transcripts and amplified the TCR beta CDR3 regions from them. Using the HTBI primer set, a first-round RT-PCR was run on the TCR CDR3. TCRdb called the multiplex PCR reads again in MiXCR, with one record for every CDR3 protein. In the table there are around 400,000 distinct CDR3 sequences, about 25% of which are singletons. The CDR3 extends over 16 amino acids. In germline, CDR1 is SNHLY, CDR2 FYNNEI. The V and J ends lost 2 bases and 0 bases respectively, with 12 bases between them. The data are from a study of T cells in Graves' hyperthyroidism and ophthalmopathy. Study observations and caveats: Most expanded thyroid clonotypes above 0.001 recurred in blood.

The TCR sequence derives from a man aged 50 or older with Graves' hyperthyroidism. V is TRBV2 and J is TRBJ2-3; D ambiguous. The sequenced material came from blood. CDR3 sequence (DNA): TGTGCCAGCAGTGAACTTCGCGGATCTAGCACAGATACGCAGTATTTT. Translation gives CASSELRGSSTDTQYF.